This T cell receptor (beta chain) stems from a study of radiation and T cells in renal cell carcinoma. Germline lookup yields CDR1 SGHAT and CDR2 FQDESV (reference sequence). The CDR3 runs to 14 residues. V was shortened by 0 bases and J by 8 bases, with 8 bases between the two germline ends. With regard to this clone: Antigen specificity is unknown.

Regarding treatment: 15 Gy SBRT to primary tumor, nephrectomy 4 weeks later. Nephrectomy followed 15 Gy stereotactic body radiation by 4 weeks. The tumor was a clear cell renal cell carcinoma. TCRdb keeps only in-frame clones here, not all; method: immunoSEQ multiplex PCR. The table has about 20,000 clones, just over 60% seen once. General observations from the study: Irradiated tumors had higher TCR clonality than control tumors.

The rearrangement joins TRBV11-1 to TRBJ1-6; D unresolved. The specimen was tumor tissue, collected from a patient whose treatment included radiotherapy and nephrectomy. This TCR was sampled from a woman in her 70s with renal cell carcinoma. Here the CDR3 reads CASSLALPDSPLHF. CDR3 coding DNA: TGTGCCAGCAGCTTAGCTTTACCGGATTCACCCCTCCACTTT.